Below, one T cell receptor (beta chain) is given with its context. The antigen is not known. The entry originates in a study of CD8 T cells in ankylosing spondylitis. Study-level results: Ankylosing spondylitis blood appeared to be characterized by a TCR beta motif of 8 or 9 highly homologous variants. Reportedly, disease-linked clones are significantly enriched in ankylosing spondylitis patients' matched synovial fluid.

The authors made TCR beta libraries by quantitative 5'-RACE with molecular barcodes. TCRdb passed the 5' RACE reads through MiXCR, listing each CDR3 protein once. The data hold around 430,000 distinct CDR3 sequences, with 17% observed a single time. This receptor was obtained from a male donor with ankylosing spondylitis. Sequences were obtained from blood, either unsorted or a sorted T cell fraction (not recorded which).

Written as DNA, the CDR3 is TGCGCCAGCAGCCAAGATACACTCAGAAATGAGCAGTTCTTC. Its protein product is CASSQDTLRNEQFF. V gene TRBV4-3 combines with J gene TRBJ2-1; D uncertain. Germline V gives CDR1 LGHNA, CDR2 YSLEER. The CDR3 loop spans 14 amino acids. V lost 0 bases to trimming and J lost 7 bases, with 10 bases between them.